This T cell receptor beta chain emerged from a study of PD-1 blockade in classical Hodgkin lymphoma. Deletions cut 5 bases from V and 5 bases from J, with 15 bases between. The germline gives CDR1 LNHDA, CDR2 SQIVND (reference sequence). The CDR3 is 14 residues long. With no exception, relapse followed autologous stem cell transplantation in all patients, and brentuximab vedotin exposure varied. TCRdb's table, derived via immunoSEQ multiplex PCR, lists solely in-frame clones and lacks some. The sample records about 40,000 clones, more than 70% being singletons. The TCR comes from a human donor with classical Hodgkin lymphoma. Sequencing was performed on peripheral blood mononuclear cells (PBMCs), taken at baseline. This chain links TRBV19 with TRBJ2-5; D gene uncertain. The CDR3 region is CASSLHRAWETQYF. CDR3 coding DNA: TGTGCCAGTAGTCTTCACCGCGCATGGGAGACCCAGTACTTC.